This entry features one T cell receptor beta chain sequence. CDR3 length equals 19 residues. In germline, CDR1 is LGHDT, CDR2 YNNKEL (reference sequence). The junction had 12 bases not matched to a gene; V was cut back by 0 bases and J by 4 bases. TCRdb processed the reads anew with MiXCR; each CDR3 protein has one entry. The sample comprises a few hundred thousand distinct CDR3 sequences, 15% to 20% of which are singletons, and roughly 50% rests with the top ten. These data originate in a study of T cell repertoires in cytomegalovirus infection. About the study: Public TCR beta signatures were indicative of both CMV infection and a matching HLA type.

The sequence derives from a human donor in good health (CMV status not recorded). Some clones in this sample may be carry-over from other donors' samples. The chain links TRBV3-1 to TRBJ1-2; 12 bases map to TRBD1. Sequenced material: CD8+ T cells from PBMCs. CDR3 sequence (DNA): TGTGCCAGCAGCCAAGATCGGGCCCGGGACAGGGGGCGCGTCTATGGCTACACCTTC. This sequence encodes CASSQDRARDRGRVYGYTF.